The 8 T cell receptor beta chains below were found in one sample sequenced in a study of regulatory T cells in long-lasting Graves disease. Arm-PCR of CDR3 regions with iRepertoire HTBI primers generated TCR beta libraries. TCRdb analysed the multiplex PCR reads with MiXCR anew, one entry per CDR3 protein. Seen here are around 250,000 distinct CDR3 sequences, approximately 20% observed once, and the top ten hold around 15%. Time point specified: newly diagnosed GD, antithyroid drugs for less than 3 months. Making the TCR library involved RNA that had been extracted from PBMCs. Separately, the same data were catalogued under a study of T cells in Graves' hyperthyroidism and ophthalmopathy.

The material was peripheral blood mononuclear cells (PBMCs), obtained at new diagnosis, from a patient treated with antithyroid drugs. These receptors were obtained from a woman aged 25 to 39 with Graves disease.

The CDR3 nucleotides are TGTGCCAGCAGGGGGACAGGGGGCGCGGGCAATCAGCCCCAGCATTTT. As protein: CASRGTGGAGNQPQHF. The J gene is TRBJ1-5, the V gene TRBV12-3 or TRBV12-4; 12 nucleotides match TRBD1. This CDR3 is built from 16 residues. Trimming took 6 bases from V and 2 from J; bases not matched to a gene: 5.

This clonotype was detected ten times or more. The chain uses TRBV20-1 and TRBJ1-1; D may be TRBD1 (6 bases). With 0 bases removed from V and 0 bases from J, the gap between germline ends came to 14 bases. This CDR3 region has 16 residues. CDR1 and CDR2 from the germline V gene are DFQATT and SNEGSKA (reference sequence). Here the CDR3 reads CSARDEGGGVNTEAFF. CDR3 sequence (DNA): TGCAGTGCTAGAGATGAAGGGGGGGGGGTGAACACTGAAGCTTTCTTT.

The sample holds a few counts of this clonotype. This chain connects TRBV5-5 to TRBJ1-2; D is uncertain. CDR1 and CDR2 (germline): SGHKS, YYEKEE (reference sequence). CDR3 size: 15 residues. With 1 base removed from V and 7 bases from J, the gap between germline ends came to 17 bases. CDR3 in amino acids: CASSLMSPTPGGYTF. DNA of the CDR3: TGTGCCAGCAGCTTGATGTCACCGACCCCGGGTGGCTACACCTTC.

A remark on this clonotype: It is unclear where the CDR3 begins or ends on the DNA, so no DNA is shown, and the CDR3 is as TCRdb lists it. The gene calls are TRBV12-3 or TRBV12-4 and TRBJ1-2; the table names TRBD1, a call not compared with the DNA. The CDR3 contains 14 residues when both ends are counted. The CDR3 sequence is CATEDSSSGYGCTF.

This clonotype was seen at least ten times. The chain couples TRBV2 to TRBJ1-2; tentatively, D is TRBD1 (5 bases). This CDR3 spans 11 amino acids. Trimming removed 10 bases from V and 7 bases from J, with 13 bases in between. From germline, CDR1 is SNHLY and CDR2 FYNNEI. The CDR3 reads CATMSGLGYTF. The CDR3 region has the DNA TGTGCCACCATGTCGGGGCTTGGCTACACCTTC.

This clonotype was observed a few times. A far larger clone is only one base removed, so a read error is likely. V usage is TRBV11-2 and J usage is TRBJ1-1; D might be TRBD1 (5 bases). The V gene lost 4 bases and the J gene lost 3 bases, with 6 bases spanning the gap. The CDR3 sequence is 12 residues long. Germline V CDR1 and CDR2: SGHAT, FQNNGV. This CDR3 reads CASSSGYTEAFF. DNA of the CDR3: TGTGCCAGCAGCTCAGGGTACACTGAAGCTTTCTTT.

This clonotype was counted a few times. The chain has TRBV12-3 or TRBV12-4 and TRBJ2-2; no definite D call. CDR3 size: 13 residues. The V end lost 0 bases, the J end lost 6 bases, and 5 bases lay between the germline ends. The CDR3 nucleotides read TGTGCCAGCAGTTTAGCTGTTCCCGGGGAGCTGTTTTTT. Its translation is CASSLAVPGELFF.

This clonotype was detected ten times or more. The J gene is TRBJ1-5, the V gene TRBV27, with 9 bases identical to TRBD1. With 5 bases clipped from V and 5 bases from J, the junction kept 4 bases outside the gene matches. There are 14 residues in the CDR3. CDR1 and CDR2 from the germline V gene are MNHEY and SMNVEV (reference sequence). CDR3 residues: CASSVQGAHQPQHF. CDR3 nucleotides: TGTGCCAGCAGTGTACAGGGGGCGCATCAGCCCCAGCATTTT.